This T cell receptor (beta chain) was observed in a study of blood T cells in healthy people across ages. General study findings and limits: Long-lived donors had more naive CD4+ cells and higher diversity than aged donors. No one knew whether donors had CMV, which possibly confounded expanded clonotype changes. Using unsorted PBMCs precluded a conclusive naive versus antigen-experienced comparison.

Notes on this clonotype: What it binds is unknown.

Alongside a J-beta primer mix, a sample-barcoded 5' primer served in a second PCR lasting 7 to 11 cycles. One entry per CDR3 protein results from TCRdb running MiXCR on the 5' RACE reads. There are roughly 900,000 distinct CDR3 sequences in the sample; approximately 49% occur only once, and about an eighth lies in the top ten. The sample consisted of blood. The source of this sequence is a man aged 30-40 years in good health.

This CDR3 reads CASGHREPQETQYF. DNA for the CDR3: TGTGCCAGCGGACACAGGGAGCCCCAAGAGACCCAGTACTTC. The gene calls are TRBV12-3 or TRBV12-4 and TRBJ2-5; D perhaps matches TRBD1 (6 bases). V lost 8 bases to trimming and J lost 1 base, with 14 bases between them. The CDR3 sequence is 14 residues long.